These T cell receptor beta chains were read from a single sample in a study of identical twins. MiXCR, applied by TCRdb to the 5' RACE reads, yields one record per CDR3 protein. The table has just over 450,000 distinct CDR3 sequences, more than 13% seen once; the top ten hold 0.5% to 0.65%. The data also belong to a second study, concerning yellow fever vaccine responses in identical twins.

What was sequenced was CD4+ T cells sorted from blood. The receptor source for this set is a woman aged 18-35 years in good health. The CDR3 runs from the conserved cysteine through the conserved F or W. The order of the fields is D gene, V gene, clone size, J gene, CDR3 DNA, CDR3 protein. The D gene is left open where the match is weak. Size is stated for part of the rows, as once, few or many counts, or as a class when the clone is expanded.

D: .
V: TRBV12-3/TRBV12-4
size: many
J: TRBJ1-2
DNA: TGTGCCAGCAGTTTCATCTCCTCCGGCTACACCTTC
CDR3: CASSFISSGYTF

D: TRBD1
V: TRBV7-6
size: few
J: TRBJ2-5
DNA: TGTGCCAGCAGCCTAACAGGGGGCCTAGAGACCCAGTACTTC
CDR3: CASSLTGGLETQYF

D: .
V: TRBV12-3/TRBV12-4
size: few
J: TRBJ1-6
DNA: TGTGCCAGCAGCTCCGGGACGGGATATAATTCACCCCTCCACTTT
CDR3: CASSSGTGYNSPLHF

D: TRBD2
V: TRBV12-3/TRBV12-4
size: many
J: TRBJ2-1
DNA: TGTGCCAGCAGTCGCCGGGCGGGGAGGGATGAGCAGTTCTTC
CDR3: CASSRRAGRDEQFF

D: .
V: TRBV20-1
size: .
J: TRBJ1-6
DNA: TGCAGTGCTCGAGGGGGAAGCGGTTCACCCCTCCACTTT
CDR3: CSARGGSGSPLHF

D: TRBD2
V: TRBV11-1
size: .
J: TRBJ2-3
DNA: TGTGCCAGCAGCTTGTCCAGCGGGGGGGGGACAGATACGCAGTATTTT
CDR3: CASSLSSGGGTDTQYF

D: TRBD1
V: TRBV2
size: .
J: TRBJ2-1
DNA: TGTGCCAGCAGCCTCGGACAGGGACCCACTGAGCAGTTCTTC
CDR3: CASSLGQGPTEQFF

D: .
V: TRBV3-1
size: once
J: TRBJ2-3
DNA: TGTGCCAGCAGCCAAGATCGGATGGGGGGCTGGGGGCAGTATTTT
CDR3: CASSQDRMGGWGQYF

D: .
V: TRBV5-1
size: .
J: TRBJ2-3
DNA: TGCGCCAGCAGCCCTCCGGTAGGGGGGGCGGGAGATACGCAGTATTTT
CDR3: CASSPPVGGAGDTQYF

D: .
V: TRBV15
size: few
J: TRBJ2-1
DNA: TGTGCCACCAGCCGGGGAGAATGGGGATTCAATGAGCAGTTCTTC
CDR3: CATSRGEWGFNEQFF

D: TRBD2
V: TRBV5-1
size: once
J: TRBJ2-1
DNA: TGCGCCAGCAGCTTGGAGCCTAGCGGGAACCATGAGCAGTTCTTC
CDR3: CASSLEPSGNHEQFF

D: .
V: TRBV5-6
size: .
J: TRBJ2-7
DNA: TGTGCCAGCAGCTCGATTAGCTACGAGCAGTACTTC
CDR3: CASSSISYEQYF

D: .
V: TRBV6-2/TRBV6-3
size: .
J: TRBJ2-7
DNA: TGTGCCAGCAGAGACGACAGGAACGAGCAGTACTTC
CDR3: CASRDDRNEQYF

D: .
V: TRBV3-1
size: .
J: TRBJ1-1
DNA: TGTGCCAGCAGCCAAGCGCCCCTTGAAGCTTTCTTT
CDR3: CASSQAPLEAFF

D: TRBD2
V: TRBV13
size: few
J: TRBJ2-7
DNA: TGTGCCAGCAGCTCCTATAGCGGGAGGGCCTCCGAGCAGTACTTC
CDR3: CASSSYSGRASEQYF

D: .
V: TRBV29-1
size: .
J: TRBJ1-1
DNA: TGCAGCGTTGAAGCGACACAACACACTGAAGCTTTCTTT
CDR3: CSVEATQHTEAFF

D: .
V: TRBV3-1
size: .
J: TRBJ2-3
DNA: TGTGCCAGCAGCCAAGGGTCTAGCCCAGATACGCAGTATTTT
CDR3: CASSQGSSPDTQYF

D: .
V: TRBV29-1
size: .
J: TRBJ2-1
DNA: TGCAGCGTTGAACTGTCCCCTAGCTCTTCCTACAATGAGCAGTTCTTC
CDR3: CSVELSPSSSYNEQFF

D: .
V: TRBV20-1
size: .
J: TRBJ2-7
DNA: TGCAGTGCTAGGAAGGGCCATGCCTACGAGCAGTACTTC
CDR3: CSARKGHAYEQYF

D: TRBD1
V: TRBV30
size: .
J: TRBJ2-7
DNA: TGTGCCTGGGAACGGACAGGGGCCTTTTACGAGCAGTACTTC
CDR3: CAWERTGAFYEQYF

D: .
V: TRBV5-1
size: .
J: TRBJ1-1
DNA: TGCGCCAGCAGCGAGGCGGGGTCGACTGAAGCTTTCTTT
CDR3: CASSEAGSTEAFF

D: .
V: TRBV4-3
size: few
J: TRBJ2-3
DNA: TGCGCCAGCAGCCAAGAAAGCGGACCCACAGATACGCAGTATTTT
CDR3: CASSQESGPTDTQYF

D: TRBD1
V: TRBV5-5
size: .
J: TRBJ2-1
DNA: TGTGCCAGCAGCTTGAAAACAGGGGCCAACAATGAGCAGTTCTTC
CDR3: CASSLKTGANNEQFF

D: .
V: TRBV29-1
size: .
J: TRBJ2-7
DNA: TGCAGCGTTGAAGGCGTTACCAGCTCCTACGAGCAGTACTTC
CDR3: CSVEGVTSSYEQYF